These T cell receptor beta chains were read from a single sample in a study of CD8 T cells in Susac syndrome. TCRdb re-analysed the immunoSEQ multiplex PCR reads in MiXCR, keeping a single row per CDR3 protein. The data show 160,000 or so distinct CDR3 sequences, about 94% seen once. Sequenced: CD4+ T cells from PBMCs. The receptors come from a human donor in good health. The CDR3 runs from the conserved cysteine through the conserved F or W. D genes are given only for firm matches. Some rows mark clone size as missing; the rest say once, few, many or name a class of expanded clone.

v_call: TRBV6-1
j_call: TRBJ1-4
d_call: NA
clone_size: NA
cdr3_nt: TGTGCCAGCAGTGAGAAGCCGCGAATTCAACTGTTTTTT
cdr3_aa: CASSEKPRIQLFF

v_call: TRBV12-3/TRBV12-4
j_call: TRBJ2-2
d_call: TRBD2
clone_size: few
cdr3_nt: TGTGCCAGCAGTTTTCCGACTAGCTACACCGGGGAGCTGTTTTTT
cdr3_aa: CASSFPTSYTGELFF

v_call: TRBV20-1
j_call: TRBJ1-3
d_call: NA
clone_size: NA
cdr3_nt: TGCAGTGCTAGAGTAGCGGGGCTCGGTGGAAACACCATATATTTT
cdr3_aa: CSARVAGLGGNTIYF

v_call: TRBV10-3
j_call: TRBJ2-7
d_call: NA
clone_size: NA
cdr3_nt: TGTGCCATCAGCGAACAGGGCTACGAGCAGTACTTC
cdr3_aa: CAISEQGYEQYF

v_call: TRBV18
j_call: TRBJ1-1
d_call: NA
clone_size: NA
cdr3_nt: TGTGCCAGCTCATCGGGCTTTGGGCTCATCGACACTGAAGCTTTCTTT
cdr3_aa: CASSSGFGLIDTEAFF

v_call: TRBV30
j_call: TRBJ2-5
d_call: NA
clone_size: NA
cdr3_nt: TGTGCCTGGAGTGACAGGGATCAGACCCAGTACTTC
cdr3_aa: CAWSDRDQTQYF

v_call: TRBV14
j_call: TRBJ1-1
d_call: NA
clone_size: NA
cdr3_nt: TGTGCCAGCAGCCAAGATCCCAGGTCTGAAGCTTTCTTT
cdr3_aa: CASSQDPRSEAFF

v_call: TRBV30
j_call: TRBJ1-1
d_call: TRBD1
clone_size: NA
cdr3_nt: TGTGCCTTCGTGGGCATGACAGGGGCGAACACTGAAGCTTTCTTT
cdr3_aa: CAFVGMTGANTEAFF

v_call: TRBV2
j_call: TRBJ1-4
d_call: NA
clone_size: NA
cdr3_nt: TGTGCCAGCAGTGGAGGTGGAGGGGTCGGTGGTGGGGAAAAACTGTTTTTT
cdr3_aa: CASSGGGGVGGGEKLFF

v_call: TRBV25-1
j_call: TRBJ2-7
d_call: NA
clone_size: NA
cdr3_nt: TGTGCCAGCAGGAAGGGACAAGGAACCTACGAGCAGTACTTC
cdr3_aa: CASRKGQGTYEQYF

v_call: TRBV3-1
j_call: TRBJ2-4
d_call: NA
clone_size: NA
cdr3_nt: TGTGCCAGCAGCCGAACAGGATCATCCATTCAGTACTTC
cdr3_aa: CASSRTGSSIQYF

v_call: TRBV10-3
j_call: TRBJ2-3
d_call: NA
clone_size: NA
cdr3_nt: TGTGCCATCAGTGAGTCTACGGGACGGCCCTTGGGAGATACGCAGTATTTT
cdr3_aa: CAISESTGRPLGDTQYF

v_call: TRBV6-1
j_call: TRBJ1-1
d_call: NA
clone_size: NA
cdr3_nt: TGTGCCAGCAGTCCACCGGGACGTGAAGCTTTCTTT
cdr3_aa: CASSPPGREAFF

v_call: TRBV4-1
j_call: TRBJ2-7
d_call: TRBD2
clone_size: NA
cdr3_nt: TGCGCCAGCAGCCATTTAGCGGGGGGCCAGAGCTCCTACGAGCAGTACTTC
cdr3_aa: CASSHLAGGQSSYEQYF